A selection of T cell receptor beta chains follows, all from one sample in a study of response to subunit inactivated influenza vaccine. TCRdb used MiXCR to reprocess the RT-PCR reads, holding one entry per CDR3 protein. The sample contains about 480,000 distinct CDR3 sequences, roughly 23% of which appear only once. The material was CD4+ T cells sorted from PBMCs, obtained roughly 5 days after vaccination. These receptors originate from a man aged 45-65 years who received an inactivated influenza vaccine. The CDR3 runs from the conserved cysteine through the conserved F or W. Each record gives: V gene, clone size, D gene, J gene, CDR3 DNA, CDR3 protein. D genes are given only for firm matches. Clone size is given for some rows only: seen once, a few or many times, or a class if the clone is expanded.

TRBV20-1	few	TRBD1	TRBJ1-6	TGCAGTGCCAACCGGGACAGGGATTCACCCCTCCACTTT	CSANRDRDSPLHF
TRBV6-5	few	TRBD2	TRBJ2-2	TGTGCCAGCAGTTGGGGGGCACTAGCGGACACCGGGGAGCTGTTTTTT	CASSWGALADTGELFF
TRBV29-1	NA	TRBD1	TRBJ2-7	TGCAGCGTTGAAGATCCCCGGACAGGGGGCTACGAGCAGTACTTC	CSVEDPRTGGYEQYF
TRBV9	few	TRBD1	TRBJ2-7	TGTGCCAGCAGCGTAGGGCAGGGGGCGAATAATCGGCAGTACTTC	CASSVGQGANNRQYF
TRBV7-2	many	TRBD1	TRBJ2-7	TGTGCCAGCAGCCCGGACAGGGTCTCCTACGAGCAGTACTTC	CASSPDRVSYEQYF
TRBV9	NA	NA	TRBJ2-2	TGTGCCAGCAGCCCATCTACCGGGGGAAACACCGGGGAGCTGTTTTTT	CASSPSTGGNTGELFF
TRBV28	NA	NA	TRBJ2-7	TGTGCCAGCAGCTGGGACTGGAGCTCCTACGAGCAGTACTTC	CASSWDWSSYEQYF
TRBV30	many	NA	TRBJ2-7	TGTGCCTGGAGTAAAGGGGGGGCAGGGGGTTACTACGAGCAGTACTTC	CAWSKGGAGGYYEQYF
TRBV6-2/TRBV6-3	NA	NA	TRBJ2-2	TGTGCCGCCAGACCGGGGGCCGGGGAGCTGTTTTTT	CAARPGAGELFF
TRBV20-1	few	NA	TRBJ1-2	TGCAGTGCTTTGCGGGACCCGAACTATGGCTACACCTTC	CSALRDPNYGYTF
TRBV29-1	few	NA	TRBJ2-3	TGCAGCGCTGAAGTATCTAGCAACCCAGATACGCAGTATTTT	CSAEVSSNPDTQYF
TRBV11-2	NA	NA	TRBJ1-6	TGTGCCAGCAGCTCTGTCCGGGGACTTAATTCACCCCTCCACTTT	CASSSVRGLNSPLHF
TRBV20-1	few	TRBD1	TRBJ2-4	TGCAGTGCTAGAGCGACAGGGGTAACCAAAAACATTCAGTACTTC	CSARATGVTKNIQYF
TRBV10-3	NA	NA	TRBJ1-6	TGTGCCATCAGCCGACAAGGGCCAGGGTCACCCCTCCACTTT	CAISRQGPGSPLHF
TRBV27	few	NA	TRBJ2-3	TGTGCCAGCACCGAGAGAGGAAGGGGCACAGATACGCAGTATTTT	CASTERGRGTDTQYF
TRBV5-1	few	NA	TRBJ2-1	TGCGCCAGCAGCTTGCAGGGAGGCGACTACAATGAGCAGTTCTTC	CASSLQGGDYNEQFF
TRBV6-2/TRBV6-3	few	NA	TRBJ2-5	TGTGCCAGCAGGCAGGGTTGGGGAGAGACCCAGTACTTC	CASRQGWGETQYF
TRBV20-1	NA	TRBD2	TRBJ2-5	TGCAGTGCTAGAAACGGCGGGGGGGTAAGGGAGACCCAGTACTTC	CSARNGGGVRETQYF
TRBV12-3/TRBV12-4	NA	TRBD1	TRBJ1-2	TGTGCCAGCAGTCAGGACAGGGGGACCTATGGCTACACCTTC	CASSQDRGTYGYTF
TRBV7-6	NA	NA	TRBJ1-2	TGTGCCAGCAGCCCCCGGGAGGGAGATGGCTACACCTTC	CASSPREGDGYTF
TRBV4-2	NA	NA	TRBJ2-2	TGTGCCAGCACGGTCTCAGTCTCAGGCACCGGGGAGCTGTTTTTT	CASTVSVSGTGELFF
TRBV12-3/TRBV12-4	many	NA	TRBJ2-1	TGTGCCAGCAGTTTAGACGGGTTCACCTACAATGAGCAGTTCTTC	CASSLDGFTYNEQFF
TRBV4-3	few	TRBD2	TRBJ2-7	TGCGCCAGCAGCCAAGGGCTGGGGGGGACTGGGTACGAGCAGTACTTC	CASSQGLGGTGYEQYF
TRBV12-3/TRBV12-4	NA	TRBD1	TRBJ2-6	TGTGCCAGCAGTCCTCGTACAGGGGAAGCTGGGGCCAACGTCCTGACTTTC	CASSPRTGEAGANVLTF
TRBV12-3/TRBV12-4	few	NA	TRBJ2-2	TGTGCCAGCAGTTTATCCAGGAGGACCGGGGAGCTGTTTTTT	CASSLSRRTGELFF
TRBV11-2	few	NA	TRBJ1-1	TGTGCCAGCAGCTCCCCCCGACAGGCGAACACTGAAGCTTTCTTT	CASSSPRQANTEAFF
TRBV19	NA	NA	TRBJ1-2	TGTGCCAGTTGGCGGGGGGAGAGCATCTATGGCTACACCTTC	CASWRGESIYGYTF
TRBV6-1	NA	NA	TRBJ2-1	TGTGCCGCCCACAGGGTCCAGATCCCCAATGAGCAGTTCTTC	CAAHRVQIPNEQFF
TRBV4-1	NA	NA	TRBJ1-5	TGCGCCAGCAGGGAAGGGATAGATCAGCCCCAGCATTTT	CASREGIDQPQHF
TRBV6-1	NA	TRBD2	TRBJ2-2	TGTGCCAGCAGCAAGGGGACTAGCGGGGTTCCCGGGGAGCTGTTTTTT	CASSKGTSGVPGELFF
TRBV10-1	few	TRBD1	TRBJ2-1	TGCGCCAGCAGTGAGTCCCGGGACAGGGGTTTCGGGCAGTTCTTC	CASSESRDRGFGQFF
TRBV6-5	few	NA	TRBJ1-2	TGTGCCAGCAGTTACTCTGAGGGCAGGGCAAGCTACACCTTC	CASSYSEGRASYTF
TRBV20-1	NA	NA	TRBJ1-6	TGCAGTGCTAGTAACCCCCGAGGAACTTTTATTTCACCCCTCCACTTT	CSASNPRGTFISPLHF
TRBV20-1	few	NA	TRBJ1-4	TGCAGTGCCGCGAGAGTCGGGGCAACTAATGAAAAACTGTTTTTT	CSAARVGATNEKLFF
TRBV5-6	NA	NA	TRBJ2-7	TGTGCCAGCAGCTTTGTTGGGCGCTCCTACGAGCAGTACTTC	CASSFVGRSYEQYF
TRBV28	NA	NA	TRBJ1-4	TGTGCCAGCACTTCCGGGGGTCTTGAAAAACTGTTTTTT	CASTSGGLEKLFF
TRBV12-3/TRBV12-4	few	NA	TRBJ2-1	TGTGCCAGCAGTTCCGACCGTAACCTACAGTTCTTC	CASSSDRNLQFF
TRBV15	NA	NA	TRBJ2-7	TGTGCCACCGGGACCAGACTGAACTACGAGCAGTACTTC	CATGTRLNYEQYF
TRBV24-1	NA	TRBD2	TRBJ2-5	TGTGCCACCTCGCCGGGACTAGCGGGACCTCAAGAGACCCAGTACTTC	CATSPGLAGPQETQYF
TRBV12-3/TRBV12-4	few	NA	TRBJ1-2	TGTGCCAGCAGTTTTAACCAGGCGTCGTCTGGCTACACCTTC	CASSFNQASSGYTF
TRBV20-1	few	NA	TRBJ1-1	TGCAGTGCTAGGCTAATTCAGAACACTGAAGCTTTCTTT	CSARLIQNTEAFF
TRBV4-2	few	NA	TRBJ2-2	TGTGCCAGCAGCCAAGGAAGAGCGGGCAAAGCGTGGAGCACCGGGGAGCTGTTTTTT	CASSQGRAGKAWSTGELFF
TRBV5-6	many	TRBD2	TRBJ2-7	TGTGCCAGCAGCCGATTAGCGGGAGGGGAGTACGAGCAGTACTTC	CASSRLAGGEYEQYF
TRBV3-1	NA	NA	TRBJ1-5	TGTGCCAGCAGTCTGGGACCCCTTAGCAATCAGCCCCAGCATTTT	CASSLGPLSNQPQHF
TRBV7-2	NA	NA	TRBJ2-7	TGTGCCAGCAGCTTAGGTGGCGGGCTTTCCTACGAGCAGTACTTC	CASSLGGGLSYEQYF
TRBV20-1	NA	TRBD1	TRBJ1-5	TGCAGTGCTAGACAGGGGGCGGGCAATCAGCCCCAGCATTTT	CSARQGAGNQPQHF